This T cell receptor beta chain was observed in a study of OX40 agonist ivuxolimab in advanced cancers. Describing the broader study: Ivuxolimab, which targeted the costimulatory receptor OX40 (CD134), was an agonistic, fully human IgG2 monoclonal antibody. Prior anti-PD-1, anti-PD-L1 or anti-CTLA-4 therapy was permitted, and checkpoint inhibitors had been received by 30% to 40% of dose-escalation patients. A male proportion of around 83% and a mean age of about 60 years, ranging from roughly 23 to 79, were recorded for the dose-escalation cohort. The point of sequencing TCRbeta in the periphery was to test whether ivuxolimab changed TCR sequence diversity and drove clonal T-cell expansion. The paper covers the monotherapy dose-escalation part of the phase I ivuxolimab trial, which included N of about 50 patients. Intravenous ivuxolimab was administered to patients every 2 weeks at six dose levels: 0.01, 0.1, 0.3, 1.5, 3 and 10 mg/kg. Partial responses were achieved by three dose-escalation patients, of whom one had hepatocellular carcinoma and two had cutaneous melanoma. Of the approximately 53 patients in dose escalation, around 20 had hepatocellular carcinoma, some 15 had melanoma, 9 had renal cell carcinoma and 9 had head and neck cancer. Study-wide findings and limitations: Low levels of normalized T-cell clonal expansion were also seen in some patients who did not respond. Antigen specificity was not determined for the clonally expanded peripheral T cells. In the 0.1-3.0 mg/kg groups, partial responders were among the patients with the lowest normalized peripheral clonal expansion, particularly in CD8+ T cells. On average, CD8+ T cells showed more expanded clones than CD4+ T cells after ivuxolimab. At doses from 0.1 to 3.0 mg/kg, clonal expansion was seen in both CD4+ and CD8+ blood T cells between baseline and week 6.

Genomic DNA was extracted from sorted cells for sequencing of the TCRbeta CDR3 region. TCRbeta CDR3 regions were sequenced using the immunoSEQ Assay. TCRdb took over this immuneACCESS table, retaining in-frame rearrangements with V and J assigned. Such tables are incomplete; in checked studies, under half of the missing clones stem from an unresolved V gene, and the remainder is unexplained. This sample gives about 120,000 clones in total; around 87% of them show up just once. The ten largest account for under 0.7% of the sample. This clone has just a few counts. The target of this receptor is not known. No quality values exist for individual bases; no much larger clone is one base distant. The trial excluded patients who had a history of autoimmune disease or were on systemic immunosuppression. In every dose cohort, peripheral blood was drawn for TCR sequencing at baseline, cycle 4 day 1, and cycle 7 day 1. Samples were obtained from an open-label, multicenter, first-in-human phase I dose-escalation trial of ivuxolimab. Adults with locally advanced or metastatic melanoma, renal cell carcinoma, hepatocellular carcinoma or head and neck squamous cell carcinoma were enrolled in the trial. CD4+ and CD8+ T cells were sorted separately from peripheral blood before TCR sequencing.

The V and J ends are trimmed by 2 bases and 0 bases, leaving 8 bases between them. The CDR3 contains 15 residues, cysteine and phenylalanine counted. Just CDR3 DNA is preserved here, 45 bases in frame from base 1. According to the germline V gene, CDR1 reads SNHLY and CDR2 reads FYNNEI. The receptor was derived from an adult with an advanced solid tumor such as melanoma, head and neck, liver or kidney cancer. The starting material was CD4+ or CD8+ T cells sorted from blood, obtained in a trial of the OX40 agonist ivuxolimab. This chain joins TRBV2 to TRBJ1-3; no confident D gene assignment can be made. The nucleotide sequence reads as follows: TGTGCCAGCAGTGAACAGAGGTACTCTGGAAACACCATATATTTT. Translation gives CASSEQRYSGNTIYF. With the rest looked up from the reference TRBV2 and TRBJ1-3 genes rather than sequenced, the full variable domain is EPEVTQTPSHQVTQMGQEVILRCVPISNHLYFYWYRQILGQKVEFLVSFYNNEISEKSEIFDDQFSVERPDGSNFTLKIRSTKLEDSAMYFCASSEQRYSGNTIYFGEGSWLTVV.